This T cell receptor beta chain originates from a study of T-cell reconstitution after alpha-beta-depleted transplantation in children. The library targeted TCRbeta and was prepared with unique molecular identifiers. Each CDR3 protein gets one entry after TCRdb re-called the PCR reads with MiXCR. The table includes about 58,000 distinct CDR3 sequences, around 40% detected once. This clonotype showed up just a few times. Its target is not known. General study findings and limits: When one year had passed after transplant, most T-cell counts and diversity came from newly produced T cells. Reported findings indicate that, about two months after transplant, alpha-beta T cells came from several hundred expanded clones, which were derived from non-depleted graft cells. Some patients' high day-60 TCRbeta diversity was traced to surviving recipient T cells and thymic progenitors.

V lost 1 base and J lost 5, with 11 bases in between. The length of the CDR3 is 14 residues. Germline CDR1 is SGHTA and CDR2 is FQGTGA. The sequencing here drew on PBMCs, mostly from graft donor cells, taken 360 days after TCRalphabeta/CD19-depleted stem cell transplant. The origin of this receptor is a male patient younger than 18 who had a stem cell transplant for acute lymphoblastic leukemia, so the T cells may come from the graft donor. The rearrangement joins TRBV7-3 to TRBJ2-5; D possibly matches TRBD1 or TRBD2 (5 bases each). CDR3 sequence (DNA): TGTGCCAGCAGCTTAAGGCCCAGGGAGGAGACCCAGTACTTC. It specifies CASSLRPREETQYF. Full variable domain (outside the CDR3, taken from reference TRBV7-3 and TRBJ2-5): GAGVSQTPSNKVTEKGKYVELRCDPISGHTALYWYRQSLGQGPEFLIYFQGTGAADDSGLPNDRFFAVRPEGSVSTLKIQRTERGDSAVYLCASSLRPREETQYFGPGTRLLVL.